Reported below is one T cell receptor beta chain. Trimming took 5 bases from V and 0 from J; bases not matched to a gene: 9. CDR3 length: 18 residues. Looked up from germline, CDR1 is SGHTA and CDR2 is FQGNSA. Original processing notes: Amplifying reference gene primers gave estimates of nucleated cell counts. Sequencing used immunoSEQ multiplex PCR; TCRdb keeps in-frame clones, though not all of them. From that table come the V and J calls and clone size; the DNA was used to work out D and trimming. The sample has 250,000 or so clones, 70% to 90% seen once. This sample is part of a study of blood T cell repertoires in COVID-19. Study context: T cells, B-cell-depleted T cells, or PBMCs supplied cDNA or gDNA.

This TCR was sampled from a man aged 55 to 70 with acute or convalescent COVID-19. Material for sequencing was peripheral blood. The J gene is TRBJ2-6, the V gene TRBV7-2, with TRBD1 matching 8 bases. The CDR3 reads CASSLAGRGLSGANVLTF. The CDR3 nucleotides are TGTGCCAGCAGCCTTGCGGGCAGGGGGCTCTCTGGGGCCAACGTCCTGACTTTC.